The next 21 T cell receptor beta chains were all read from a single sample in a study of blood T cell repertoires in COVID-19. This table comes from immunoSEQ multiplex PCR, and its TCRdb copy is limited to in-frame clones, with some not included. The table shows around 440,000 clones, with approximately 90% occurring only once. The sample was peripheral blood. The receptor set was obtained from a woman between 45 and 65 years old with COVID-19, enrolled during active disease.

CDR3 protein: CASSQGGGLSPLHF. The CDR3 region has the DNA TGCGCCAGCAGCCAGGGGGGGGGCCTTTCACCCCTCCACTTT. The rearrangement joins TRBV4-1 to TRBJ1-6; D possibly corresponds to TRBD1 (6 bases). This CDR3 spans 14 amino acids. Germline CDR1 and CDR2: MGHRA and YSYEKL. V was cut by 3 bases and J by 9 bases, with 12 bases left in between.

In nucleotides, the CDR3 is TGTGCCAGCAGCTTAGGACACTCTGGAAACACCATATATTTT. Its translation is CASSLGHSGNTIYF. The chain combines TRBV11-3 with TRBJ1-3; D is unresolved. The CDR3 is 14 amino acids. V was cut by 1 base and J by 0 bases, with 4 bases left in between. From germline, CDR1 is SGHNT and CDR2 YENEEA.

This chain connects TRBV15 to TRBJ1-4; perhaps TRBD1 as D (6 bases). The CDR3 sequence is 15 residues long. With 1 base removed from V and 8 bases from J, the gap between germline ends came to 14 bases. Germline V gene data show CDR1 as LNHNV and CDR2 as YYDKDF (reference sequence). The CDR3 nucleotides are TGTGCCACCAGCAGAGCAGGACAGAGAGACGAAAAACTGTTTTTT. Encoded protein: CATSRAGQRDEKLFF.

This clone was counted between two and nine times. The CDR3 bases are TGCGCCAGCAGCCCGCCCGGCCGAGGAGATACGCAGTATTTT. Its protein product is CASSPPGRGDTQYF. The rearrangement uses TRBV4-1 and TRBJ2-3, with unresolved D. The CDR3 consists of 14 residues. V was clipped by 4 bases and J by 5 bases, with 13 bases between them. Germline V gene sequence: CDR1 MGHRA, CDR2 YSYEKL.

The chain uses TRBV6-5 and TRBJ2-7; TRBD2 matches 11 bases. The CDR3 is made up of 13 amino acids. Unmatched junction bases numbered 2, after V lost 8 bases and J lost 2 bases. Germline CDR1 is MNHEY and CDR2 is SVGAGI. The CDR3, as DNA: TGTGCCAGCTCTAGCGGGGGGACCTACGAGCAGTACTTC. It encodes CASSSGGTYEQYF.

The genes are TRBV29-1 and TRBJ2-1; 12 nucleotides align to TRBD2. The V gene's germline CDR1 is SQVTM and CDR2 ANQGSEA. This CDR3 comprises 16 residues. Losses at the gene ends were 6 bases for V and 0 bases for J; bases not matched to a gene: 6. CDR3 bases: TGCAGCGTGAGTGGGACTAGCGGGCTCTCCTACAATGAGCAGTTCTTC. Residues: CSVSGTSGLSYNEQFF.

This clone was seen only a few times. The chain recombines TRBV30 with TRBJ2-7, with 7 positions matching TRBD1. With V trimmed by 3 bases and J by 3 bases, 11 bases remained unmatched. Germline CDR1 GTSNPN, CDR2 SVGIG (reference sequence). The CDR3 runs to 15 residues. The CDR3 DNA reads TGTGCCTGGAGAGATACCTCCCGGACAGGCTACGAGCAGTACTTC. Protein product: CAWRDTSRTGYEQYF. The full variable domain, rest sourced from reference TRBV30 and TRBJ2-7, is SQTIHQWPATLVQPVGSPLSLECTVEGTSNPNLYWYRQAAGRGLQLLFYSVGIGQISSEVPQNLSASRPQDRQFILSSKKLLLSDSGFYLCAWRDTSRTGYEQYFGPGTRLTVT.

The J gene is TRBJ1-4, the V gene TRBV19; the D is unclear. Germline V gives CDR1 LNHDA, CDR2 SQIVND (reference sequence). CDR3 length equals 12 residues. V dropped 2 bases and J dropped 8 bases, with 6 bases sitting between them. CDR3 nucleotides: TGTGCCAGTAGTATACGGGAAGAAAAACTGTTTTTT. Protein: CASSIREEKLFF. Using reference TRBV19 and TRBJ1-4 for the parts outside the CDR3, the full variable domain is DGGITQSPKYLFRKEGQNVTLSCEQNLNHDAMYWYRQDPGQGLRLIYYSQIVNDFQKGDIAEGYSVSREKKESFPLTVTSAQKNPTAFYLCASSIREEKLFFGSGTQLSVL.

This clone was found a few times. V gene TRBV4-1 combines with J gene TRBJ1-5; D not resolved. This CDR3 comprises 15 residues. V dropped 1 base and J dropped 7 bases, with 14 bases sitting between them. Germline values: CDR1 MGHRA, CDR2 YSYEKL. CDR3 loop: CASSQGRQGVQPQHF. Here the CDR3 DNA reads TGCGCCAGCAGCCAAGGAAGACAAGGTGTCCAGCCCCAGCATTTT.

The chain recombines TRBV6-6 with TRBJ2-1; 7 nucleotides line up with TRBD1. The CDR3 totals 13 residues. The trim removed 0 bases at V and 9 bases at J, leaving 2 bases unmatched. The germline V gene has CDR1 MNHNY and CDR2 SVGAGI (reference sequence). DNA of the CDR3: TGTGCCAGCAGTTACTCCACAGGGGCTGAGCAGTTCTTC. Protein sequence: CASSYSTGAEQFF.

The V gene is TRBV4-1, the J gene TRBJ1-4; D is undetermined. The V gene lost 1 base and the J gene lost 8 bases, with 11 bases spanning the gap. Germline V gene sequence: CDR1 MGHRA, CDR2 YSYEKL. The CDR3 is 14 residues long. The CDR3 nucleotides read TGCGCCAGCAGCCAAGCACCGGTGCCGGAAAAACTGTTTTTT. This sequence encodes CASSQAPVPEKLFF.

The chain is built from TRBV5-1 and TRBJ2-3; 11 bases align to TRBD1. Germline loops: CDR1 SGHRS, CDR2 YFSETQ. Losses at the gene ends were 4 bases for V and 5 bases for J; bases not matched to a gene: 9. This CDR3 contains 16 residues. The DNA for the CDR3 is TGCGCCAGCAGCCTCCAAGGACAGGGGGCGCGAGATACGCAGTATTTT. It specifies CASSLQGQGARDTQYF.

The rearrangement joins TRBV18 to TRBJ1-2; D possibly corresponds to TRBD1 (5 bases). The length of the CDR3 is 15 residues. Germline-derived CDR1 and CDR2 are KGHSH and LQKENI. Deletions cut 3 bases from V and 3 bases from J, with 14 bases between. The CDR3 loop is CASSPPGTRDYGYTF. In DNA form, the CDR3 reads TGTGCCAGCTCACCTCCCGGGACTCGGGACTATGGCTACACCTTC.

The chain carries TRBV27 and TRBJ1-2; a possible D gene is TRBD1 (6 bases). This CDR3 contains 16 residues. The V end was cut by 5 bases, the J end by 7 bases, with 23 bases between. Germline CDR1 reads MNHEY; CDR2 reads SMNVEV (reference sequence). Here the CDR3 reads CASSPASPPRDTGYTF. The CDR3 DNA reads TGTGCCAGCAGTCCCGCGTCACCCCCACGGGACACTGGCTACACCTTC.

The rearrangement uses TRBV3-1 (or the pseudogene TRBV3-2) and TRBJ1-5, with D unclear. CDR3 length equals 14 residues. In germline, CDR1 is LGHDT, CDR2 YNNKEL (reference sequence). The V and J ends lost 0 bases and 6 bases respectively, with 9 bases between them. For the CDR3, the DNA is TGTGCCAGCAGCCAAGATGTGGTAGCTCAGCCCCAGCATTTT. Its translation is CASSQDVVAQPQHF.

The chain has TRBV28 and TRBJ2-7; D is perhaps TRBD1 (5 bases). Trimming stripped 6 bases from V and 5 bases from J, with 20 bases between. The CDR3 is made up of 15 amino acids. CDR1 and CDR2 (germline): MDHEN, SYDVKM. The CDR3 reads CASSIPQGNRNEQYF. CDR3 nucleotide sequence: TGTGCCAGCAGCATTCCGCAGGGTAACAGGAACGAGCAGTACTTC.

The chain has TRBV3-1 (or the pseudogene TRBV3-2) and TRBJ2-7, with D possibly matching TRBD2 (6 bases). Germline CDR1 is LGHDT and CDR2 is YNNKEL (reference sequence). Trimming pared 4 bases from V and 3 bases from J, leaving 16 bases between. This CDR3 has 15 residues. The CDR3 nucleotides read TGTGCCAGCAGCCCGGGACTCAGGCTGAACTACGAGCAGTACTTC. Translated, it gives CASSPGLRLNYEQYF.

This sequence joins TRBV24-1 and TRBJ1-4; a weak D match, TRBD1 (6 bases). Trimming cost V 4 bases and J 8 bases, with 22 bases left between them. The CDR3 has 17 amino acids. CDR1 and CDR2 (germline): KGHDR, SFDVKD. Here the CDR3 DNA reads TGTGCCACCAGTGACTCTCTACCTTCGGGGGGCTGGGAAAAACTGTTTTTT. The encoded protein is CATSDSLPSGGWEKLFF.

V usage is TRBV9 and J usage is TRBJ1-3; the D gene is possibly TRBD1 (6 bases). Per germline, CDR1 SGDLS and CDR2 YYNGEE. V lost 5 bases to trimming and J lost 1 base, with 10 bases between them. The CDR3 has 14 residues. In DNA, the CDR3 is TGTGCCAGCAGTGGACAGTCTTCTGGAAACACCATATATTTT. Translating gives CASSGQSSGNTIYF. Full variable domain (remainder filled in from reference TRBV9 and TRBJ1-3): DSGVTQTPKHLITATGQRVTLRCSPRSGDLSVYWYQQSLDQGLQFLIQYYNGEERAKGNILERFSAQQFPDLHSELNLSSLELGDSALYFCASSGQSSGNTIYFGEGSWLTVV.

The V and J genes are TRBV27 and TRBJ1-2; 7 nucleotides agree with TRBD1. Germline-derived CDR1 and CDR2 are MNHEY and SMNVEV (reference sequence). Trimming at V came to 5 bases and at J to 6 bases, leaving 6 bases not matched to a gene. The CDR3 spans 13 residues. The CDR3 DNA follows: TGTGCCAGCAGTCACCGACAGGGCAATGGCTACACCTTC. Its translation: CASSHRQGNGYTF.

The chain recombines TRBV14 with TRBJ1-3, with 8 bases lining up with TRBD1. CDR1 and CDR2 from the germline V gene are SGHDN and FVKESK. With 5 bases clipped from V and 4 bases from J, the junction kept 7 bases outside the gene matches. This CDR3 is 15 amino acids long. Written as DNA, the CDR3 is TGTGCCAGCAGCAGTCAGGGGGCGCGCGGAAACACCATATATTTT. Protein product: CASSSQGARGNTIYF. Using reference TRBV14 and TRBJ1-3 for the parts outside the CDR3, the full variable domain is EAGVTQFPSHSVIEKGQTVTLRCDPISGHDNLYWYRRVMGKEIKFLLHFVKESKQDESGMPNNRFLAERTGGTYSTLKVQPAELEDSGVYFCASSSQGARGNTIYFGEGSWLTVV.